This TCR beta chain was obtained from a study of T cells in Graves' hyperthyroidism and ophthalmopathy. Study-level points and caveats: Most clonotypes expanded in thyroid above 0.001 were likewise present in blood.

The CDR3 has 15 residues. Germline V gene data show CDR1 as SGHRS and CDR2 as YFSETQ. V shed 0 bases and J shed 1 base, with 9 bases lying between them. Using RNA transcripts as the source, TCR beta CDR3 regions were amplified. Primed by the HTBI set, a first-round RT-PCR was run on the TCR CDR3. TCRdb itself ran the multiplex PCR reads through MiXCR, one entry per CDR3 protein. The table has about 770,000 distinct CDR3 sequences, approximately 18% seen once. This clonotype showed up many times. The antigen remains unidentified. This sequence was found in a woman between 45 and 60 years old with Graves' hyperthyroidism that later progressed to Graves' ophthalmopathy. The chain joins TRBV5-1 to TRBJ2-3; D unclear. The material sequenced was blood. CDR3 sequence reads: CASSLGNLGTDTQYF. The CDR3, as DNA: TGCGCCAGCAGCTTGGGTAACCTGGGCACAGATACGCAGTATTTT.